These 20 T cell receptor beta chains were sequenced from one sample in a study of cytomegalovirus exposure and HLA in healthy donors. Use of 60 Vbeta and 13 Jbeta primers characterized the PCR. Assay: immunoSEQ multiplex PCR; the TCRdb copy retains only in-frame clones and omits some. The sample has around 97,000 clones; around 81% are singletons. The sample comprised PBMCs. All receptors come from a man aged 40-50 years in good health and CMV-seropositive.

This chain links TRBV30 with TRBJ1-5, with D possibly matching TRBD1 (5 bases). The CDR3 spans 13 residues. Germline values: CDR1 GTSNPN, CDR2 SVGIG (reference sequence). Trimming pared 1 base from V and 7 bases from J, leaving 11 bases between. Here the CDR3 reads CAWSGGHGQPQHF. The CDR3 nucleotides are TGTGCCTGGAGTGGGGGCCACGGGCAGCCCCAGCATTTT.

This clone was seen only once. V is TRBV2 and J is TRBJ2-1; the match to TRBD1 covers 9 bases. Trimming took 9 bases from V and 6 from J; bases not matched to a gene: 9. The germline V gene encodes CDR1 SNHLY and CDR2 FYNNEI. The CDR3 sequence is 14 residues long. Here the CDR3 reads CASQQGALFNEQFF. The CDR3 DNA follows: TGTGCCAGTCAACAGGGGGCGCTTTTCAATGAGCAGTTCTTC. The full variable domain, completed using reference TRBV2 and TRBJ2-1, is EPEVTQTPSHQVTQMGQEVILRCVPISNHLYFYWYRQILGQKVEFLVSFYNNEISEKSEIFDDQFSVERPDGSNFTLKIRSTKLEDSAMYFCASQQGALFNEQFFGPGTRLTVL.

The chain combines TRBV7-9 with TRBJ1-1; 7 bases agree with TRBD1. The germline V gene encodes CDR1 SEHNR and CDR2 FQNEAQ (reference sequence). This CDR3 spans 17 amino acids. V was pared by 5 bases and J by 4 bases, with 16 bases of the junction left unmatched. The CDR3 DNA reads TGTGCCAGCAGCCCTCCCCGACAGGGCCGCTATGGCACTGAAGCTTTCTTT. Residues: CASSPPRQGRYGTEAFF. The full variable domain, in which reference TRBV7-9 and TRBJ1-1 provide the parts outside the CDR3, is DTGVSQNPRHKITKRGQNVTFRCDPISEHNRLYWYRQTLGQGPEFLTYFQNEAQLEKSRLLSDRFSAERPKGSFSTLEIQRTEQGDSAMYLCASSPPRQGRYGTEAFFGQGTRLTVV.

The CDR3 loop reads CASRKTAMNTEAFF. The CDR3 DNA reads as TGTGCCAGCAGAAAGACAGCCATGAACACTGAAGCTTTCTTT. The chain recombines TRBV6-5 with TRBJ1-1, with D perhaps matching TRBD1 (5 bases). The CDR3 loop spans 14 amino acids. CDR1 and CDR2 (germline): MNHEY, SVGAGI. V lost 6 bases, J lost 0 bases, and 11 bases lay in between.

The CDR3 loop is CASSFDRDSTDTQYF. The DNA of the CDR3 is TGTGCCAGCAGCTTCGATCGGGATAGCACAGATACGCAGTATTTT. The V call is TRBV12-1, the J call TRBJ2-3; the D segment call TRBD2 is taken from the table without a DNA check. TRBV12-1 is shown as a pseudogene. The CDR3 runs to 15 residues.

This clone has only one observation. The chain has TRBV9 and TRBJ2-1, with 9 nucleotides matching TRBD1. The CDR3 consists of 18 residues. The trim removed 0 bases at V and 2 bases at J, leaving 9 bases unmatched. Germline-derived CDR1 and CDR2 are SGDLS and YYNGEE. CDR3 coding DNA: TGTGCCAGCAGCGTAGCGCTAACGACAGGGGGAACCTACAATGAGCAGTTCTTC. This translates into CASSVALTTGGTYNEQFF.

This clone was found a few times. V gene TRBV6-1 combines with J gene TRBJ2-7; TRBD1 is a possible D gene (5 bases). Germline CDR1 and CDR2: MNHNS and SASEGT. The CDR3 is 13 residues long. V was clipped by 7 bases and J by 0 bases, with 10 bases between them. DNA of the CDR3: TGTGCCAGCAAAGGACACAGCTCCTACGAGCAGTACTTC. Amino acids: CASKGHSSYEQYF.

This clone was recorded a few times. CDR3 residues: CATEQIETQYF. DNA of the CDR3: TGTGCCACGGAGCAGATAGAGACCCAGTACTTC. This chain uses TRBV6-1 with TRBJ2-5; D remains unclear. The CDR3 covers 11 residues. V was shortened by 10 bases and J by 4 bases, with 10 bases between the two germline ends. The germline CDR1 and CDR2 sequences are MNHNS and SASEGT.

This clone appeared a single time. The gene calls are TRBV5-8 and TRBJ1-4; D is perhaps TRBD1 (6 bases). CDR1 is SGHTS and CDR2 is YDEGEE in the germline V gene. This CDR3 region has 16 residues. With 2 bases removed from V and 0 bases from J, the gap between germline ends came to 11 bases. The CDR3 protein is CASSFGTFATNEKLFF. The DNA for the CDR3 is TGTGCCAGCAGCTTCGGGACATTTGCAACTAATGAAAAACTGTTTTTT. Using reference TRBV5-8 and TRBJ1-4 for the parts outside the CDR3, the full variable domain is EAGVTQSPTHLIKTRGQQATLRCSPISGHTSVYWYQQALGLGLQFLLWYDEGEERNRGNFPPRFSGRQFPNYSSELNVNALELEDSALYLCASSFGTFATNEKLFFGSGTQLSVL.

The V gene is TRBV29-1, the J gene TRBJ2-3; 12 bases line up with TRBD2. Germline V lookup: CDR1 SQVTM, CDR2 ANQGSEA. V was clipped by 5 bases and J by 4 bases; unmatched bases: 7. This CDR3 comprises 15 residues. The CDR3 here is CSVQASGGAPDTQYF. Written as DNA, the CDR3 is TGCAGCGTTCAAGCTAGCGGGGGGGCCCCAGATACGCAGTATTTT.

The chain carries TRBV6-5 and TRBJ2-5, with 7 positions matching TRBD1. The trim removed 4 bases at V and 4 bases at J, leaving 3 bases unmatched. The CDR3 covers 13 residues. Germline assignment: CDR1 MNHEY and CDR2 SVGAGI. CDR3 in amino acids: CASSFSGGETQYF. The CDR3 DNA reads as TGTGCCAGCAGTTTCTCAGGGGGAGAGACCCAGTACTTC.

V is TRBV30 and J is TRBJ1-2; D call uncertain. CDR1 is GTSNPN and CDR2 is SVGIG in the germline V gene (reference sequence). This CDR3 is built from 12 residues. The germline V and J ends were trimmed by 4 bases and 4 bases, with 10 bases remaining between them. The CDR3 nucleotides read TGTGCCTGGAAAACTTTGTCCTATGGCTACACCTTC. Protein sequence: CAWKTLSYGYTF.

This chain joins TRBV19 and TRBJ2-6; D unclear. There are 15 residues in the CDR3. V shed 5 bases and J shed 2 bases, with 10 bases lying between them. Germline V gives CDR1 LNHDA, CDR2 SQIVND (reference sequence). The CDR3 DNA follows: TGTGCCAGTAGTCTTGTGGCACCTGGGGCCAACGTCCTGACTTTC. Its protein is CASSLVAPGANVLTF.

The chain uses TRBV28 and TRBJ1-5, with 8 bases lining up with TRBD1. The germline CDR1 and CDR2 sequences are MDHEN and SYDVKM. The length of the CDR3 is 15 residues. V trimming: 8 bases; J trimming: 1 base; junction bases outside the gene matches: 7. The CDR3 loop is CASGYRGTSNQPQHF. CDR3 nucleotides: TGTGCCAGCGGATACAGGGGGACGAGCAATCAGCCCCAGCATTTT.

The chain couples TRBV2 to TRBJ2-3, with a weak D call TRBD1 (6 bases). Trimming left V 6 bases short and J 5 bases short, with 18 bases between. Germline loops: CDR1 SNHLY, CDR2 FYNNEI. This CDR3 region has 15 residues. In nucleotides, the CDR3 is TGTGCCAGCAGCGGACAGTCGCAATCCGGAGATACGCAGTATTTT. It encodes CASSGQSQSGDTQYF.

J is TRBJ1-5 and V is TRBV6-1, with 9 bases matching TRBD1. The germline V gene has CDR1 MNHNS and CDR2 SASEGT. V lost 11 bases, J lost 1 base, and 6 bases stayed unmatched. The CDR3 is made up of 14 amino acids. This CDR3 is CAYRGRLSNQPQHF. The CDR3 nucleotides are TGTGCCTACAGGGGGCGGCTCAGCAATCAGCCCCAGCATTTT.

The rearrangement links TRBV6-6 to TRBJ1-2, with D perhaps matching TRBD1 (6 bases). Looked up from germline, CDR1 is MNHNY and CDR2 is SVGAGI (reference sequence). Trimming shortened V by 5 bases and J by 1 base, and 11 bases separated the two germline ends. The CDR3 has 14 amino acids. The CDR3 DNA follows: TGTGCCAGCAGTCCCTGGGACATTAACTATGGCTACACCTTC. Residues: CASSPWDINYGYTF.

The chain has TRBV21-1 and TRBJ1-5. TRBV21-1 constitutes a pseudogene. The CDR3 is 10 residues long. CDR3 sequence: CASAGQPQHF. CDR3 DNA sequence: TGTGCCAGTGCGGGTCAGCCCCAGCATTTT.

The rearrangement joins TRBV5-1 to TRBJ1-4; weak D call: TRBD1 (5 bases). V lost 1 base and J lost 0, with 10 bases in between. The CDR3 has 16 residues. The germline gives CDR1 SGHRS, CDR2 YFSETQ. CDR3 sequence: CASSLQGQSTNEKLFF. The CDR3 DNA reads TGCGCCAGCAGCTTGCAAGGACAATCAACTAATGAAAAACTGTTTTTT.

This chain joins TRBV7-2 and TRBJ2-5; TRBD2 matches 9 bases. Germline-derived CDR1 and CDR2 are SGHTA and FQGNSA. The CDR3 runs 13 residues. V was pared by 11 bases and J by 2 bases, with 6 bases of the junction left unmatched. Here the CDR3 reads CAGRLAGQETQYF. The CDR3 bases are TGTGCCGGCCGTCTAGCGGGACAAGAGACCCAGTACTTC. Filled out from reference TRBV7-2 and TRBJ2-5, the complete variable domain reads GAGVSQSPSNKVTEKGKDVELRCDPISGHTALYWYRQSLGQGLEFLIYFQGNSAPDKSGLPSDRFSAERTGGSVSTLTIQRTQQEDSAVYLCAGRLAGQETQYFGPGTRLLVL.